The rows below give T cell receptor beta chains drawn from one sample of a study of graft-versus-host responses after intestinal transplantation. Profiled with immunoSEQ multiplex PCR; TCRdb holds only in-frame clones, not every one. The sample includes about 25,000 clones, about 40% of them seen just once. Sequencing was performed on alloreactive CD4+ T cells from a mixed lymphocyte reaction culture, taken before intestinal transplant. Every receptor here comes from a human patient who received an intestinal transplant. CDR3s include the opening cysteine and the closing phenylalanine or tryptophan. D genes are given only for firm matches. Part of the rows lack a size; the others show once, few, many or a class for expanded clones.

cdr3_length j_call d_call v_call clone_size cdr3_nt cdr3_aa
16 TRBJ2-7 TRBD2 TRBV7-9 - TGTGCCAGCAGCCCCGGGCAGCGGGGGTGGACGGACGAGCAGTACTTC CASSPGQRGWTDEQYF
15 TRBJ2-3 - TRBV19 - TGTGCCAGTAGTGATCTTCGGCGGATCACAGATACGCAGTATTTT CASSDLRRITDTQYF
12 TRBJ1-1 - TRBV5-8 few TGTGCCAGCAGCCACCTCGGCAGGGGAGCTTTCTTT CASSHLGRGAFF
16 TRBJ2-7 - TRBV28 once TGTGCCAGCAGTATATACTCTGGCACTAGAGTGTGGGAGCAGTACTTC CASSIYSGTRVWEQYF
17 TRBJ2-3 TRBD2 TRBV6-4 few TGTGCCACTCAGGCAGCGGGAGGCTCTGGCGGCACAGATACGCAGTATTTT CATQAAGGSGGTDTQYF
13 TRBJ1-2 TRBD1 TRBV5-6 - TGTGCCAGCAGCTCACAGGGGAACTATGGCTACACCTTC CASSSQGNYGYTF
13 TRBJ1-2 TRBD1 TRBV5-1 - TGCGCCAGCAGCCGGACAGGTACTTCGGGCTACACCTTC CASSRTGTSGYTF
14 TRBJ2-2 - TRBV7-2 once TGTGCCAGCAGCTTACACAGGGCGGGCGGGGAGCTGTTTTTT CASSLHRAGGELFF
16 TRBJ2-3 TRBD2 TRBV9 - TGTGCCAGCAGCACATCAGGACTAGCGGGGACAGATACGCAGTATTTT CASSTSGLAGTDTQYF
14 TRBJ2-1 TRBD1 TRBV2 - TGTGCCAGCAATATAAACAGGGGATCGGGTGAGCAGTTCTTC CASNINRGSGEQFF
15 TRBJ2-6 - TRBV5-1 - TGCGCCAGCAGCTTGGGCACATTCGGGGCCAACGTCCTGACTTTC CASSLGTFGANVLTF
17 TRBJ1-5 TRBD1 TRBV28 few TGTGCCAGCAGAAAAGGGACAGCCACATATAGCAATCAGCCCCAGCATTTT CASRKGTATYSNQPQHF
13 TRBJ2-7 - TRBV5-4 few TGTGCCAGCAGGCGTACAGGGACCTACGAGCAGTACTTC CASRRTGTYEQYF
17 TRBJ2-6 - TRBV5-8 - TGTGCCAGCAGCTTGGGTAGTTATATCTCTGGGGCCAACGTCCTGACTTTC CASSLGSYISGANVLTF
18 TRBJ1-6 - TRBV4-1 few TGCGCCAGCAGCCAAGAATGGGCGCTGTATCAGGGCCGTTCACCCCTCCACTTT CASSQEWALYQGRSPLHF
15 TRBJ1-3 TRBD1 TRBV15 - TGTGCCACCAGCACCCCCGGGACAGGAGGAAACACCATATATTTT CATSTPGTGGNTIYF
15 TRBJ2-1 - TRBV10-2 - TGCGCCAGCAGTGTCGCGGGAACCTCCTACAATGAGCAGTTCTTC CASSVAGTSYNEQFF
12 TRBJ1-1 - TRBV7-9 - TGTGCCAGCAGCCAGGTGAACACTGAAGCTTTCTTT CASSQVNTEAFF
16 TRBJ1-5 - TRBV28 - TGTGCCAGCAGTCCACCGAGAGGCGGGGGCAATCAGCCCCAGCATTTT CASSPPRGGGNQPQHF
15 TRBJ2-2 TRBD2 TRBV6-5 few TGTGCCAGCAGTTACTCGGGGGGGGGCACCGGGGAGCTGTTTTTT CASSYSGGGTGELFF
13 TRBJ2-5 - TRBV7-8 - TGTGCCAGCAGCTTAGGCGGGAAAGAGACCCAGTACTTC CASSLGGKETQYF
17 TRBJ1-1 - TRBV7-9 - TGTGCCAGCAGCCCGCGGTACGTGAGGGGGGGATACACTGAAGCTTTCTTT CASSPRYVRGGYTEAFF
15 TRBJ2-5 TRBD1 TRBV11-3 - TGTGCCAGCAGCCCTGGGACAGTCCCCCAAGAGACCCAGTACTTC CASSPGTVPQETQYF
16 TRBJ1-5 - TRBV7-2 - TGTGCCAGCAGCTTAGCTGGGACATATAGCAATCAGCCCCAGCATTTT CASSLAGTYSNQPQHF
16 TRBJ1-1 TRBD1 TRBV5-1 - TGCGCCAGCAGCAGTACAGGGGGTTATTCGAACACTGAAGCTTTCTTT CASSSTGGYSNTEAFF
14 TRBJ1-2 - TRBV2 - TGTGCCAGCAGTGGGGGAGGTTACTACTATGGCTACACCTTC CASSGGGYYYGYTF
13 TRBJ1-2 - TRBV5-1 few TGCGCCAGCAGCTTGAACTGGGGGCAAGGCTACACCTTC CASSLNWGQGYTF
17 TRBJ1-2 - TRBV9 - TGTGCCAGCAGCCCCCACGTTGTGGGGGGGCGTGACTATGGCTACACCTTC CASSPHVVGGRDYGYTF
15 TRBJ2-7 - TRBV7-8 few TGTGCCAGCAGCTTAGTGGTGGGGCTTACCTACGAGCAGTACTTC CASSLVVGLTYEQYF
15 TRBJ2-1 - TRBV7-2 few TGTGCCAGCAGACCTACAGGGTTAATATACAATGAGCAGTTCTTC CASRPTGLIYNEQFF
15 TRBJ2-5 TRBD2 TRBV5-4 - TGTGCCAGCAGCTTGGGACTAGCGGGGGGAGAGACCCAGTACTTC CASSLGLAGGETQYF
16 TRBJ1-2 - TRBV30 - TGTGCCTGGAGTGGCCAAGAAGGACTTCTACGCTATGGCTACACCTTC CAWSGQEGLLRYGYTF
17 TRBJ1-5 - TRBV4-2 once TGTGCCAGCAGCCAAGACTTAGGGGCCTATAGCAATCAGCCCCAGCATTTT CASSQDLGAYSNQPQHF
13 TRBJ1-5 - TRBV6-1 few TGTGCCAGCGGGGGGGGTCAAAGTCAGCCCCAGCATTTT CASGGGQSQPQHF
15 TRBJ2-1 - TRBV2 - TGTGCCAGCAGGTCCTGGGACTCTCCCGGCAATGAGCAGTTCTTC CASRSWDSPGNEQFF
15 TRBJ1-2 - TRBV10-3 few TGTGCCATCAGTGAATCCTATTTGGACAGCTATGGCTACACCTTC CAISESYLDSYGYTF
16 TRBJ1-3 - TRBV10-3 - TGTGCCATCAGTGAGTGGGTGCCTAGCTCTGGAAACACCATATATTTT CAISEWVPSSGNTIYF
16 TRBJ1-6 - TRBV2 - TGTGCCAGCAGTTTTACCGGGACATATAGTAATTCACCCCTCCACTTT CASSFTGTYSNSPLHF
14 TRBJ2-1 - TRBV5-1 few TGCGCCAGCAGCTTGGGGGACTTTGACGGCGAGCAGTTCTTC CASSLGDFDGEQFF
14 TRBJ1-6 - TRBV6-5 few TGTGCCAGCAGTTACTCGGCAGGTGGTTCACCCCTCCACTTT CASSYSAGGSPLHF